These 10 T cell receptor beta chains were sequenced from one sample in a study of blood T cell repertoires in COVID-19. Profiled with immunoSEQ multiplex PCR; TCRdb holds only in-frame clones, not every one. The sample carries fewer than 450,000 clones, roughly 84% recorded once. Sequencing input: PBMCs or T cells enriched from blood (not recorded which). The source is a woman aged 25 to 45 who had recovered from COVID-19.

V usage is TRBV24-1 and J usage is TRBJ2-4; possible D gene TRBD1, 6 bases. This CDR3 comprises 16 residues. V was clipped by 1 base and J by 0 bases, with 9 bases between them. The germline gives CDR1 KGHDR, CDR2 SFDVKD. In nucleotides, the CDR3 is TGTGCCACCAGTGATTTTAGGGGGATAGCCAAAAACATTCAGTACTTC. Translation: CATSDFRGIAKNIQYF.

The genes are TRBV2 and TRBJ2-5, with a weak D call TRBD1 (6 bases). The CDR3 consists of 14 residues. Germline V CDR1 and CDR2: SNHLY, FYNNEI. V lost 6 bases, J lost 2 bases, and 13 bases lay in between. The DNA of the CDR3 is TGTGCCAGCAGGACAGGACAGTATCAAGAGACCCAGTACTTC. Its translation: CASRTGQYQETQYF. The full variable domain, its missing parts supplied by reference TRBV2 and TRBJ2-5, is EPEVTQTPSHQVTQMGQEVILRCVPISNHLYFYWYRQILGQKVEFLVSFYNNEISEKSEIFDDQFSVERPDGSNFTLKIRSTKLEDSAMYFCASRTGQYQETQYFGPGTRLLVL.

V gene TRBV11-2 combines with J gene TRBJ1-1; D possibly corresponds to TRBD1 (5 bases). CDR1 SGHAT and CDR2 FQNNGV come from the germline V gene. This CDR3 has 15 residues. V lost 5 bases to trimming and J lost 5 bases, with 18 bases between them. Here the CDR3 reads CASSPEMGRGTEAFF. The CDR3 region has the DNA TGTGCCAGCAGCCCCGAAATGGGACGGGGGACTGAAGCTTTCTTT.

The V and J genes are TRBV15 and TRBJ2-4, with 9 positions matching TRBD1. This CDR3 contains 17 residues. V shed 4 bases and J 3 bases; nucleotides not matched to a gene: 10. Germline CDR1 reads LNHNV; CDR2 reads YYDKDF (reference sequence). The CDR3 sequence is CATSTVNRGQNKNIQYF. The CDR3, as DNA: TGTGCCACCAGCACGGTAAACAGGGGGCAGAACAAAAACATTCAGTACTTC.

The chain has TRBV2 and TRBJ2-6; D is unresolved. The CDR3 runs to 15 residues. The V gene lost 4 bases and the J gene lost 0 bases, with 7 bases spanning the gap. Germline CDR1 reads SNHLY; CDR2 reads FYNNEI. DNA of the CDR3: TGTGCCAGCAGTGGGGCAACCTCTGGGGCCAACGTCCTGACTTTC. Protein: CASSGATSGANVLTF.

The chain recombines TRBV5-1 with TRBJ2-5; TRBD2 matches 8 bases. Germline V gene data show CDR1 as SGHRS and CDR2 as YFSETQ. Trimming removed 0 bases from V and 2 bases from J; junction bases left unmatched: 12. CDR3 size: 18 residues. CDR3 sequence (DNA): TGCGCCAGCAGCTTGGTTACCCCCCAGCGGGGGCTACAAGAGACCCAGTACTTC. Amino acid sequence: CASSLVTPQRGLQETQYF.

This clone was seen more than once but under ten times. This rearrangement joins TRBV4-3 to TRBJ1-5; TRBD1 agrees at 7 bases. CDR1 and CDR2 (germline): LGHNA, YSLEER. This CDR3 is built from 16 residues. With 4 bases clipped from V and 3 bases from J, the junction kept 9 bases outside the gene matches. The CDR3 reads CASSRDRDRFNQPQHF. In DNA form, the CDR3 reads TGCGCCAGCAGCCGAGACCGGGACAGATTCAATCAGCCCCAGCATTTT.

The rearrangement uses TRBV3-1 (or the pseudogene TRBV3-2) and TRBJ1-5; D unresolved. This CDR3 is built from 13 residues. Between the trimmed V and J ends, which lost 3 bases and 0 bases, there was a span of 3 bases. Per germline, CDR1 LGHDT and CDR2 YNNKEL (reference sequence). This chain's CDR3 is CASSHGSNQPQHF. CDR3 sequence (DNA): TGTGCCAGCAGCCACGGTAGCAATCAGCCCCAGCATTTT.

The genes are TRBV30 and TRBJ2-4; a possible D gene is TRBD2 (6 bases). V was cut by 1 base and J by 0 bases, with 10 bases left in between. CDR1 and CDR2 (germline): GTSNPN, SVGIG (reference sequence). The CDR3 spans 15 residues. The CDR3 is CAWSGVGLAKNIQYF. CDR3 coding DNA: TGTGCCTGGAGTGGGGTGGGACTAGCCAAAAACATTCAGTACTTC.

This clone was counted a single time. Relative to the germline gene, one junction end is altered; a read error may explain this. The chain combines TRBV6-4 with TRBJ1-6; 8 bases line up with TRBD1. Germline values: CDR1 MRHNA, CDR2 SNTAGT. There are 14 residues in the CDR3. The CDR3 sequence is CAISAGQENSPLHF. CDR3 bases: TGTGCCATCAGTGCGGGACAGGAGAATTCACCCCTCCACTTT.